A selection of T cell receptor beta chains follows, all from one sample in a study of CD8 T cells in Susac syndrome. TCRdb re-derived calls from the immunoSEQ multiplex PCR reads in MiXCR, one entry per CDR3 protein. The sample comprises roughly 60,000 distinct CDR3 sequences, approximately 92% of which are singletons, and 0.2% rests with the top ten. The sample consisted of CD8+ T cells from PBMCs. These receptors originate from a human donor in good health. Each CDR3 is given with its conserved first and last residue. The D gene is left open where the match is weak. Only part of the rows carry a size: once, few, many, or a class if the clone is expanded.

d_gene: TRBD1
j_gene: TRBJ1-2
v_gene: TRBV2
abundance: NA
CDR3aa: CASKVWDRVTYGYTF
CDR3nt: TGTGCCAGCAAGGTCTGGGACAGGGTAACCTATGGCTACACCTTC

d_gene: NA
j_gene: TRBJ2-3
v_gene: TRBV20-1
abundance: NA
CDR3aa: CSARELRGTDTQYF
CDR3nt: TGCAGTGCTAGAGAACTCCGAGGCACAGATACGCAGTATTTT

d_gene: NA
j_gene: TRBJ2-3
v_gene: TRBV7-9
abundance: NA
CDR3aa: CASSAGPPVGPDTQYF
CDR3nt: TGTGCCAGCAGCGCCGGACCGCCGGTAGGCCCAGATACGCAGTATTTT

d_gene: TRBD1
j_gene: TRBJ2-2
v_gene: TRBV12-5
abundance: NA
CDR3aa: CASGFSLPGTALGNTGELFF
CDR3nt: TGTGCTAGTGGTTTCTCCCTCCCCGGGACAGCCCTTGGTAACACCGGGGAGCTGTTTTTT

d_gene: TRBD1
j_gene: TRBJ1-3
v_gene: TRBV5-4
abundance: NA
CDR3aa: CASSKGQGSGNTIYF
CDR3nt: TGTGCCAGCAGCAAGGGACAGGGCTCTGGAAACACCATATATTTT

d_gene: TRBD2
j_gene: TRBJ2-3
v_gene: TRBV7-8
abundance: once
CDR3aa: CASSVSGTSGDTDTQYF
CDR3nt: TGTGCCAGCAGCGTATCCGGGACTAGCGGAGACACAGATACGCAGTATTTT

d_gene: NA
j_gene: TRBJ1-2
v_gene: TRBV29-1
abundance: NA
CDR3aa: CSVGDRDSLNYGYTF
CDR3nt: TGCAGCGTTGGGGACCGAGACAGCCTTAACTATGGCTACACCTTC

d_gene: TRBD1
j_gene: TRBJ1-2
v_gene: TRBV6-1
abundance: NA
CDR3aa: CASSEAGTGFGYTF
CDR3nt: TGTGCCAGCAGTGAAGCAGGGACAGGGTTTGGCTACACCTTC

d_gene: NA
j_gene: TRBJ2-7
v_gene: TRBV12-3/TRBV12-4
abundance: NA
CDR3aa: CASSFEEEQYF
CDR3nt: TGTGCCAGCAGTTTTGAGGAGGAGCAGTACTTC

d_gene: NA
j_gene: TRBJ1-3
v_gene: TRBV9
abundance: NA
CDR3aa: CASSVGGRVGNTIYF
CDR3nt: TGTGCCAGCAGCGTAGGTGGCAGGGTCGGAAACACCATATATTTT

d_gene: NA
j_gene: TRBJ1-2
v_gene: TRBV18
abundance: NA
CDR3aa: CASSPNKRAAINYGYTF
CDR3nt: TGTGCCAGCTCACCGAATAAAAGGGCAGCGATTAACTATGGCTACACCTTC

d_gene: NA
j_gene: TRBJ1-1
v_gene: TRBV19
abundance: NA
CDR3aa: CASSPQGPTEAFF
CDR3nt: TGTGCCAGTAGTCCCCAGGGACCCACTGAAGCTTTCTTT

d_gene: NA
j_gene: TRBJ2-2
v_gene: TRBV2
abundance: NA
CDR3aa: CASTAGAAGTGELFF
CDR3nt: TGTGCCAGCACGGCGGGGGCCGCCGGGACCGGGGAGCTGTTTTTT

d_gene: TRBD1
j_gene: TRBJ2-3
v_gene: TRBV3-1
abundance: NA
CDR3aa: CASSQDRDRAIPTQYF
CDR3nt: TGTGCCAGCAGCCAAGATAGGGACAGGGCGATTCCTACGCAGTATTTT

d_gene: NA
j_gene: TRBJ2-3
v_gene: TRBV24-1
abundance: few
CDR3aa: CAIWDGSTDTQYF
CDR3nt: TGTGCCATCTGGGACGGTAGCACAGATACGCAGTATTTT

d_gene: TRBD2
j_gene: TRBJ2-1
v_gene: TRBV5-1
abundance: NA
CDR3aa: CASSSPSGGDYNEQFF
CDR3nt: TGCGCCAGCAGCTCTCCTTCGGGGGGGGACTACAATGAGCAGTTCTTC

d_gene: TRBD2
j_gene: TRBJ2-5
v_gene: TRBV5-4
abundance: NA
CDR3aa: CASSLAVGGWETQYF
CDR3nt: TGTGCCAGCAGCTTGGCCGTCGGGGGGTGGGAGACCCAGTACTTC

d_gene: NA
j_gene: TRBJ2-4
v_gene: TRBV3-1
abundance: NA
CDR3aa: CASSQDGRGAAKNIQYF
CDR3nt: TGTGCCAGCAGCCAAGATGGTCGCGGCGCGGCCAAAAACATTCAGTACTTC

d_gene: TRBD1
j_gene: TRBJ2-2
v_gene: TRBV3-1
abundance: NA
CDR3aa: CASSSLLIDRVYTGELFF
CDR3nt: TGTGCCAGCAGCTCCCTCCTTATCGACAGGGTATATACCGGGGAGCTGTTTTTT

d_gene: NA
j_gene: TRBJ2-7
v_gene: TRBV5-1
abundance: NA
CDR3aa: CASSFSGAYEQYF
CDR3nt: TGCGCCAGCAGCTTCAGTGGGGCCTACGAGCAGTACTTC

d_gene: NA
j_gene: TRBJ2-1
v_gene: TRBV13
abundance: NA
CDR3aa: CASSLRTVYNEQFF
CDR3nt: TGTGCCAGCAGCCTCAGGACGGTCTACAATGAGCAGTTCTTC

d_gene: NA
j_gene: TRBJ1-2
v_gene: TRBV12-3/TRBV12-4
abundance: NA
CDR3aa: CASSFTGRYENYGYTF
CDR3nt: TGTGCCAGCAGTTTTACAGGCCGTTATGAGAACTATGGCTACACCTTC

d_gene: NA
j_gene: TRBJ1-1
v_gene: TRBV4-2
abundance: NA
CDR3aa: CASTHGGLEMNTEAFF
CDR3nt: TGTGCCAGCACCCACGGGGGGCTCGAGATGAACACTGAAGCTTTCTTT

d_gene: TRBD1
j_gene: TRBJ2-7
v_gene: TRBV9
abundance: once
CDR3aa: CASSVGTGESEQYF
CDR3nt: TGTGCCAGCAGCGTCGGGACAGGGGAGAGCGAGCAGTACTTC

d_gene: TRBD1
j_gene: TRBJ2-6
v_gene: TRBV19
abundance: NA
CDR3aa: CASSMDRAGGANVLTF
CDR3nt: TGTGCCAGTAGTATGGACAGGGCAGGGGGGGCCAACGTCCTGACTTTC

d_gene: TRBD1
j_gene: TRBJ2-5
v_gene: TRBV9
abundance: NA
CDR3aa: CASSLGTGEGETQYF
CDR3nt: TGTGCCAGCAGCCTGGGGACAGGGGAAGGAGAGACCCAGTACTTC

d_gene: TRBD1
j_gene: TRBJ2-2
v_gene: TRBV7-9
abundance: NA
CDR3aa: CASSHRDRGTGELFF
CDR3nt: TGTGCCAGCAGCCACCGGGACAGGGGCACCGGGGAGCTGTTTTTT

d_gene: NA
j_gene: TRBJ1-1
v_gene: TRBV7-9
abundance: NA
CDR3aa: CASSSRRGMNTEAFF
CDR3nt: TGTGCCAGCAGCTCTCGGCGGGGGATGAACACTGAAGCTTTCTTT

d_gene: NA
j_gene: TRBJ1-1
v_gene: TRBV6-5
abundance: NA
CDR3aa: CASSPSQGLTEAFF
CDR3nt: TGTGCCAGCAGTCCGAGTCAGGGGCTCACTGAAGCTTTCTTT

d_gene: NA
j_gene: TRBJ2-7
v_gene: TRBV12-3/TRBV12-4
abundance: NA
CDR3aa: CASSITGATYEQYF
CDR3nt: TGTGCCAGCAGCATAACAGGTGCCACCTACGAGCAGTACTTC

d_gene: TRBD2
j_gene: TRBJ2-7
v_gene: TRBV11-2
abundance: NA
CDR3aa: CASSLQLSAGGHYEQYF
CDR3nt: TGTGCCAGCAGCTTGCAACTGTCGGCGGGGGGCCACTACGAGCAGTACTTC

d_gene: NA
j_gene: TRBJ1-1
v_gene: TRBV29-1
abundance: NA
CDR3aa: CSVESQIYEAFF
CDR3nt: TGCAGCGTTGAATCCCAGATATATGAAGCTTTCTTT

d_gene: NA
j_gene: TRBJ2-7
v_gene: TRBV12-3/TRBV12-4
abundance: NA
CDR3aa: CASSLPTEGSAYEQYF
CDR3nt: TGTGCCAGCAGTTTGCCCACAGAGGGATCTGCCTACGAGCAGTACTTC

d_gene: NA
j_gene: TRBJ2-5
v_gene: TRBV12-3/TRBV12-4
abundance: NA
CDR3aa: CASSQGAKTRETQYF
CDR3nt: TGTGCCAGCAGTCAGGGCGCGAAAACCAGGGAGACCCAGTACTTC

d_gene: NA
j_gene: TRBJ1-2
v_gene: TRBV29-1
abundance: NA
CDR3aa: CSVPGNGYTF
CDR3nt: TGCAGCGTTCCTGGGAATGGCTACACCTTC

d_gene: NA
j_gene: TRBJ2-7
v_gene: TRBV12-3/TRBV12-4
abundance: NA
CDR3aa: CASSRTSDGPYEQYF
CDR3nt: TGTGCCAGCAGCCGGACGTCGGACGGTCCCTACGAGCAGTACTTC

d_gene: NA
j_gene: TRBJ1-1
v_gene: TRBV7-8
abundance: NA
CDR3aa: CASSIEGFAPNTEAFF
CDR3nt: TGTGCCAGCAGCATAGAGGGGTTCGCGCCGAACACTGAAGCTTTCTTT

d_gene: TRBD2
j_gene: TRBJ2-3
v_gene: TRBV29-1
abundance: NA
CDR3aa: CSVETGGRTDTQYF
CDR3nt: TGCAGCGTTGAAACGGGGGGAAGGACAGATACGCAGTATTTT

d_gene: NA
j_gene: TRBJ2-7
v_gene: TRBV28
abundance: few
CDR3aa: CASSSTGSSYEQYF
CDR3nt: TGTGCCAGCAGTTCAACGGGATCCTCCTACGAGCAGTACTTC

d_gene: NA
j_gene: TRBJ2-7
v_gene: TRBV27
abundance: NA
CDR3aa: CASSLTRAVPSYEQYF
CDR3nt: TGTGCCAGCAGTTTAACCAGGGCCGTCCCGTCCTACGAGCAGTACTTC

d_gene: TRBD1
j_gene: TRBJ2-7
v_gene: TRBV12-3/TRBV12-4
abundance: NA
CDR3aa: CASSFGTGPYEQYF
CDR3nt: TGTGCCAGCAGTTTTGGGACAGGGCCCTACGAGCAGTACTTC

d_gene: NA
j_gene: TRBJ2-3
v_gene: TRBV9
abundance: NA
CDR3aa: CASSVGGLSLPTDTQYF
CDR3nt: TGTGCCAGCAGCGTAGGGGGACTGAGTCTCCCCACAGATACGCAGTATTTT

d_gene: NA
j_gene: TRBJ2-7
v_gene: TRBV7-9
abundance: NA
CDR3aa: CASSSSGLPRGGGRYEQYF
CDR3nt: TGTGCCAGCAGCTCCTCTGGGCTCCCCCGGGGAGGGGGCAGGTACGAGCAGTACTTC

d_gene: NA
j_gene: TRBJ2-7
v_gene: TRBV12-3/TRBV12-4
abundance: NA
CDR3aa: CASSPFFGTESSYEQYF
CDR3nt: TGTGCCAGCAGTCCCTTTTTCGGGACGGAAAGCTCCTACGAGCAGTACTTC

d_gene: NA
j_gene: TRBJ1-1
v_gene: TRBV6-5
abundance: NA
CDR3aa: CASSYSYYTEAFF
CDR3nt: TGTGCCAGCAGTTACAGCTATTACACTGAAGCTTTCTTT

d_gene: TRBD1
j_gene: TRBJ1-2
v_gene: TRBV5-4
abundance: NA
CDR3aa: CASSNLTGGAWYGYTF
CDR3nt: TGTGCCAGCAGCAATCTGACAGGGGGCGCTTGGTATGGCTACACCTTC

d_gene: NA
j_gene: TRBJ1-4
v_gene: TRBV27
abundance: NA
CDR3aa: CATAWKSTNEKLFF
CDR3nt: TGTGCCACCGCTTGGAAGTCAACTAATGAAAAACTGTTTTTT

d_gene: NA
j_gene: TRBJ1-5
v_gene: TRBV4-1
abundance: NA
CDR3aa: CASSQGTDPSNQPQHF
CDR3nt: TGCGCCAGCAGCCAAGGGACGGACCCTAGCAATCAGCCCCAGCATTTT

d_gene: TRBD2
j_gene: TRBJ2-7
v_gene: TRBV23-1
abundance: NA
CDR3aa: CASSRGGTIDYYEQYF
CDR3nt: TGCGCCAGCAGTCGCGGGGGGACTATCGATTACTACGAGCAGTACTTC

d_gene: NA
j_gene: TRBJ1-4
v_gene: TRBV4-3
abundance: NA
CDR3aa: CASSHDPGTVNEKLFF
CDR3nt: TGCGCCAGCAGCCATGACCCCGGGACTGTTAATGAAAAACTGTTTTTT

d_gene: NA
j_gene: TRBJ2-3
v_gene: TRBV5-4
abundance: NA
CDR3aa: CASSSSGEQNTDTQYF
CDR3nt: TGTGCCAGCAGCTCGTCAGGGGAGCAGAACACAGATACGCAGTATTTT

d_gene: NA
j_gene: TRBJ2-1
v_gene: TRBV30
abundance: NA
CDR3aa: CALDSVSSYNEQFF
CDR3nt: TGTGCGTTGGATAGCGTGAGCTCCTACAATGAGCAGTTCTTC

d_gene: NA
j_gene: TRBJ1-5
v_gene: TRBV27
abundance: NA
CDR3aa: CASSTKVFQPQHF
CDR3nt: TGTGCCAGCAGTACTAAAGTATTTCAGCCCCAGCATTTT

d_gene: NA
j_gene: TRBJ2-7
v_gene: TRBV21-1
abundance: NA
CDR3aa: CASSNKPGAPYEQYF
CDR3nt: TGTGCCAGCAGCAATAAGCCGGGAGCTCCCTACGAGCAGTACTTC

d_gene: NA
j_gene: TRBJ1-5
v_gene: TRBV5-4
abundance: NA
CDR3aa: CASSSEVNQPQHF
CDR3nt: TGTGCCAGCAGCTCGGAGGTCAATCAGCCCCAGCATTTT

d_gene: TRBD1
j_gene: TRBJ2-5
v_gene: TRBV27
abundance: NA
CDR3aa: CASSPSTGEYQETQYF
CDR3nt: TGTGCCAGCAGTCCATCGACAGGGGAGTACCAAGAGACCCAGTACTTC

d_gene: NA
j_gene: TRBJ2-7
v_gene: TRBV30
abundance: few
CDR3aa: CAWSPTRPYEQYF
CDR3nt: TGTGCCTGGAGTCCAACTCGACCCTACGAGCAGTACTTC

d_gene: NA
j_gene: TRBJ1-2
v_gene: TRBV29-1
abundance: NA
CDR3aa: CSVDSERQSGPLNYGYTF
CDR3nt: TGCAGCGTTGATTCGGAAAGACAGTCCGGACCGTTAAACTATGGCTACACCTTC

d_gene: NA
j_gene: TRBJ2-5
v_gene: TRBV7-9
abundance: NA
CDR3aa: CASSPTGYTGQETQYF
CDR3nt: TGTGCCAGCAGCCCAACGGGATATACAGGCCAAGAGACCCAGTACTTC